This passage covers 18 T cell receptor beta chains from one sample sequenced in a study of PD-1 blockade in classical Hodgkin lymphoma. Only in-frame clones appear in the TCRdb table, and some are missing; sequencing was by immunoSEQ multiplex PCR. The sample gives around 42,000 clones, around two thirds of which show up once; less than 4% is in the top ten. All trial patients relapsed after autologous stem cell transplantation. Source: peripheral blood mononuclear cells (PBMCs), taken at baseline. All receptors come from a human donor with classical Hodgkin lymphoma.

The chain uses TRBV28 and TRBJ1-4; 10 positions agree with TRBD1. Looked up from germline, CDR1 is MDHEN and CDR2 is SYDVKM. This CDR3 is built from 19 residues. Trimming removed 2 bases from V and 10 bases from J; junction bases left unmatched: 19. In DNA, the CDR3 is TGTGCCAGCAGTTTAAATCGGGGACAGGGGTGGGGGAAAGTAGGAAAACTGTTTTTT. It translates to CASSLNRGQGWGKVGKLFF.

DNA for the CDR3: TGTGCCAGCAGTTACGGCCCAACTGAAGCTTTCTTT. Its translation: CASSYGPTEAFF. The rearrangement uses TRBV6-5 and TRBJ1-1; D is unclear. CDR1 is MNHEY, CDR2 SVGAGI, per germline. V lost 2 bases to trimming and J lost 5 bases, with 6 bases between them. The CDR3 extends over 12 amino acids.

By share of the sample, this clone is medium-sized (0.01 to 0.1%). The rearrangement links TRBV6-1 to TRBJ1-6; D call uncertain. Germline CDR1 is MNHNS and CDR2 is SASEGT. The V end lost 2 bases, the J end lost 15 bases, and 20 bases lay between the germline ends. This CDR3 spans 15 amino acids. CDR3 protein: CASSERIGRPVDLHF. The CDR3 nucleotides are TGTGCCAGCAGTGAAAGAATAGGGCGACCGGTAGACCTCCACTTT.

This chain links TRBV29-1 with TRBJ2-5; possible D gene TRBD2, 6 bases. The germline CDR1 and CDR2 sequences are SQVTM and ANQGSEA. Trimming removed 7 bases from V and 0 bases from J, with 15 bases in between. The CDR3 spans 14 residues. CDR3 amino acids: CSGSSAWYQETQYF. DNA of the CDR3: TGCAGCGGCTCTAGCGCGTGGTACCAAGAGACCCAGTACTTC.

The rearrangement joins TRBV7-6 to TRBJ2-7; no reliable D call. This CDR3 comprises 13 residues. Per germline, CDR1 SGHVS and CDR2 FNYEAQ. V was cut by 4 bases and J by 3 bases, with 10 bases left in between. CDR3 sequence reads: CASSSRLGYEQYF. The CDR3 DNA reads as TGTGCCAGCAGCTCCAGACTCGGCTACGAGCAGTACTTC.

J is TRBJ1-3 and V is TRBV9, with D perhaps TRBD1 (5 bases). The V gene lost 7 bases and the J gene lost 1 base, with 12 bases spanning the gap. Germline V gene data show CDR1 as SGDLS and CDR2 as YYNGEE. The CDR3 totals 14 residues. As DNA, the CDR3 is TGTGCCAGCGAGTCAGGGATTTCTGGAAACACCATATATTTT. Amino acid sequence: CASESGISGNTIYF. The whole variable domain, filled in from reference TRBV9 and TRBJ1-3, reads DSGVTQTPKHLITATGQRVTLRCSPRSGDLSVYWYQQSLDQGLQFLIQYYNGEERAKGNILERFSAQQFPDLHSELNLSSLELGDSALYFCASESGISGNTIYFGEGSWLTVV.

This chain links TRBV19 with TRBJ2-3; 12 bases align to TRBD2. The CDR3 runs 16 residues. Trimming removed 2 bases from V and 3 bases from J; junction bases left unmatched: 3. Germline V gives CDR1 LNHDA, CDR2 SQIVND (reference sequence). CDR3 residues: CASSIRGLAGTDTQYF. The CDR3 DNA is TGTGCCAGTAGTATACGCGGACTAGCGGGGACAGATACGCAGTATTTT.

In its sample, this clone was seen a few times. As DNA, the CDR3 is TGCGCCAGCAGCCAAGATTTGAGGGGGCGGCGGGTGATTGAGCAGTTCTTC. The encoded protein is CASSQDLRGRRVIEQFF. This chain links TRBV4-3 with TRBJ2-1; 7 positions match TRBD1. The V and J ends lost 0 bases and 9 bases, in that order; junction bases with no gene match: 14. Germline-derived CDR1 and CDR2 are LGHNA and YSLEER. The CDR3 runs to 17 residues.

A note on this clone: With a much larger clone just one base away, this may be a read error. This CDR3 is also generated by other DNA sequences in the sample. This sequence joins TRBV9 and TRBJ1-1; the D gene is possibly TRBD1 (5 bases). Looked up from germline, CDR1 is SGDLS and CDR2 is YYNGEE. This CDR3 region has 13 residues. CDR3 amino acids: CASSVGAGTEAFF. Here the CDR3 DNA reads TGTGCCAGCAGCGTAGGGGCAGGGACTGAGGCTTTCTTT.

The V gene is TRBV11-1, the J gene TRBJ2-5, with D perhaps matching TRBD2 (6 bases). CDR1 is SGHAT and CDR2 is FQDESV in the germline V gene (reference sequence). The CDR3 has 14 residues. Deletions cut 5 bases from V and 4 bases from J, with 14 bases between. In DNA form, the CDR3 reads TGTGCCAGCAGCCCCCGTGGCGGGGCAGAGACCCAGTACTTC. It translates to CASSPRGGAETQYF.

The V call is TRBV5-6, the J call TRBJ2-2, with unresolved D. V lost 4 bases to trimming and J lost 0 bases, with 13 bases between them. There are 16 residues in the CDR3. Looked up from germline, CDR1 is SGHDT and CDR2 is YYEEEE. The CDR3 bases are TGTGCCAGCAGCACTCCAGAGATCTCGAACACCGGGGAGCTGTTTTTT. Protein sequence: CASSTPEISNTGELFF.

The CDR3 loop is CASSIDRGADTQYF. CDR3 bases: TGTGCCAGTAGTATAGACAGGGGGGCAGATACGCAGTATTTT. The chain uses TRBV19 and TRBJ2-3, with D tentatively TRBD1 (7 bases). CDR1 and CDR2 (germline): LNHDA, SQIVND (reference sequence). V was pared by 0 bases and J by 4 bases, with 8 bases between. This CDR3 has 14 residues. Full variable domain (rest looked up from reference TRBV19 and TRBJ2-3): DGGITQSPKYLFRKEGQNVTLSCEQNLNHDAMYWYRQDPGQGLRLIYYSQIVNDFQKGDIAEGYSVSREKKESFPLTVTSAQKNPTAFYLCASSIDRGADTQYFGPGTRLTVL.

V usage is TRBV6-5 and J usage is TRBJ2-7, with D tentatively TRBD2 (6 bases). Trimming removed 2 bases from V and 0 bases from J, with 8 bases in between. CDR3 length equals 14 residues. From germline, CDR1 is MNHEY and CDR2 SVGAGI. CDR3 sequence: CASSYRGYSYEQYF. The CDR3 bases are TGTGCCAGCAGTTACCGGGGGTACTCCTACGAGCAGTACTTC.

This sequence joins TRBV27 and TRBJ2-7, with a possible D match to TRBD2 (6 bases). The CDR3 spans 13 residues. Germline values: CDR1 MNHEY, CDR2 SMNVEV (reference sequence). V was cut by 6 bases and J by 7 bases, with 16 bases left in between. The CDR3 here is CASSFGSAGEQYF. As DNA, the CDR3 is TGTGCCAGCAGCTTCGGGTCCGCGGGGGAGCAGTACTTC.

V is TRBV9 and J is TRBJ1-2; D is perhaps TRBD1 (5 bases). Looked up from germline, CDR1 is SGDLS and CDR2 is YYNGEE. V was shortened by 3 bases and J by 3 bases, with 9 bases between the two germline ends. The CDR3 runs to 13 residues. CDR3 sequence: CASSARDYYGYTF. CDR3 DNA: TGTGCCAGCAGCGCCAGGGATTACTATGGCTACACCTTC.

The V and J genes are TRBV2 and TRBJ1-2; possible D gene TRBD1, 5 bases. Trimming removed 3 bases from V and 7 bases from J, with 6 bases in between. Germline V CDR1 and CDR2: SNHLY, FYNNEI. CDR3 size: 11 residues. Here the CDR3 reads CASSEGGGYTF. Written as DNA, the CDR3 is TGTGCCAGCAGTGAGGGGGGTGGCTACACCTTC.

This sequence joins TRBV25-1 and TRBJ2-7, with 10 bases lining up with TRBD1. The length of the CDR3 is 16 residues. The junction had 10 bases not matched to a gene; V was cut back by 4 bases and J by 4 bases. The germline gives CDR1 MGHDK, CDR2 SYGVNS. The CDR3 region has the DNA TGTGCCAGCAGTGCCTTAACGGACAGGGGGGTTTACGAGCAGTACTTC. It translates to CASSALTDRGVYEQYF.

This chain links TRBV30 with TRBJ1-5; D call uncertain. CDR3 size: 11 residues. V gave up 5 bases and J gave up 7 bases, with 9 bases separating them. CDR1 and CDR2 from the germline V gene are GTSNPN and SVGIG (reference sequence). The CDR3 nucleotides are TGTGCCTGGGGGGTTGAACAGCCCCAGCATTTT. Protein product: CAWGVEQPQHF.